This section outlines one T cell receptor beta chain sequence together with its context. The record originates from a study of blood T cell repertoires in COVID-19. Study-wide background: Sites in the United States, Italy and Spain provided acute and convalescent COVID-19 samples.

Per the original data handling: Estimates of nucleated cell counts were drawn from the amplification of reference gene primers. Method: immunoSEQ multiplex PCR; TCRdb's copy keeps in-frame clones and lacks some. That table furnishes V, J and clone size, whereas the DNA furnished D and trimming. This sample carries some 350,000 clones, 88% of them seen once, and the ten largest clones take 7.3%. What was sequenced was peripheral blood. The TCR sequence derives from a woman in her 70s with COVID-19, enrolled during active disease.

The CDR3 protein is CASSPPGLAVYEQYF. The CDR3 nucleotides read TGTGCCAGCAGCCCTCCGGGACTAGCAGTCTACGAGCAGTACTTC. The chain has TRBV3-1 (or the pseudogene TRBV3-2) and TRBJ2-7; 9 positions match TRBD2. The V gene end was trimmed by 4 bases and the J gene end by 3 bases; junction bases not matched to a gene: 7. The germline V gene has CDR1 LGHDT and CDR2 YNNKEL (reference sequence). CDR3 size: 15 residues.